These 13 T cell receptor beta chains were sequenced from one sample in a study of T cell responses to AZD1222 COVID-19 vaccine. Using immunoSEQ multiplex PCR, the repertoire was profiled, and TCRdb retains in-frame clones only, with some absent. Counted here are 180,000 or so clones, roughly 94% occurring once; the ten biggest clones make up about 0.64%. Source: peripheral blood, taken on day 0 of AZD1222 vaccination. These receptors originate from an adult in good health.

This clone occurred once. The chain uses TRBV10-1 and TRBJ2-1; possibly TRBD2 for D (7 bases). V was clipped by 9 bases and J by 0 bases, with 12 bases between them. In germline, CDR1 is WNHNN, CDR2 SYGVQD (reference sequence). The CDR3 totals 14 residues. This CDR3 reads CASGGGNSYNEQFF. CDR3 in DNA: TGCGCCAGTGGGGGGGGCAACTCCTACAATGAGCAGTTCTTC.

The rearrangement joins TRBV27 to TRBJ1-2; maybe TRBD1 (5 bases). V lost 8 bases and J lost 8, with 18 bases in between. The CDR3 sequence is 13 residues long. In germline, CDR1 is MNHEY, CDR2 SMNVEV (reference sequence). CDR3 coding DNA: TGTGCCAGCTCCTATTTTACAGGTTCCGGCTACACCTTC. The encoded protein is CASSYFTGSGYTF.

V and J are TRBV5-1 and TRBJ2-1; 8 nucleotides align to TRBD1. The CDR3 sequence is 19 residues long. Germline trimming cut 6 bases from V and 3 bases from J; bases unmatched to any gene: 20. Germline assignment: CDR1 SGHRS and CDR2 YFSETQ. CDR3: CASINRGSPGDSVYNEQFF. The CDR3 coding sequence is TGCGCCAGCATTAACAGGGGGTCCCCCGGGGACTCAGTCTACAATGAGCAGTTCTTC.

The chain recombines TRBV6-5 with TRBJ1-6; 7 bases are shared with TRBD1. This CDR3 comprises 14 residues. From germline, CDR1 is MNHEY and CDR2 SVGAGI. J lost 8 bases, V lost 2 bases, and 3 bases had no gene match. This chain's CDR3 is CASSYGTDHSPLHF. The CDR3 nucleotides read TGTGCCAGCAGTTACGGGACAGATCATTCACCCCTCCACTTT.

This chain joins TRBV14 and TRBJ1-1; 7 bases fit TRBD1. J lost 5 bases, V lost 4 bases, and 7 bases had no gene match. This CDR3 has 14 amino acids. Germline V gives CDR1 SGHDN, CDR2 FVKESK. The CDR3 DNA is TGTGCCAGCAGCCTTGTTCAGGGGGGGACTGAAGCTTTCTTT. Protein sequence: CASSLVQGGTEAFF.

This rearrangement joins TRBV27 to TRBJ2-3; D gene uncertain. Germline V CDR1 and CDR2: MNHEY, SMNVEV (reference sequence). Deletions cut 5 bases from V and 1 base from J, with 10 bases between. The CDR3 runs to 14 residues. The CDR3 DNA follows: TGTGCCAGCAGTCTCCCCTTTGGCACAGATACGCAGTATTTT. Translation: CASSLPFGTDTQYF.

V and J are TRBV5-4 and TRBJ1-1, with TRBD1 matching over 8 bases. V shed 0 bases, J shed 5 bases, and the junction held 6 bases outside the gene matches. Germline loops: CDR1 SGHNT, CDR2 YYREEE (reference sequence). The CDR3 has 15 amino acids. CDR3 region: CASSLAGTGRTEAFF. CDR3 nucleotide sequence: TGTGCCAGCAGCTTGGCCGGGACAGGAAGGACTGAAGCTTTCTTT.

The genes are TRBV27 and TRBJ1-2, with 9 bases lining up with TRBD1. V lost 1 base, J lost 3 bases, and 15 bases stayed unmatched. There are 19 residues in the CDR3. Germline assignment: CDR1 MNHEY and CDR2 SMNVEV (reference sequence). This CDR3 is CASSLLGDRVGSRYYGYTF. The CDR3 DNA is TGTGCCAGCAGTTTATTAGGGGACAGGGTAGGGTCGAGGTACTATGGCTACACCTTC.

The chain combines TRBV7-6 with TRBJ2-3; D is ambiguous. This CDR3 contains 13 residues. V gave up 2 bases and J gave up 0 bases, with 3 bases separating them. Germline V gene data show CDR1 as SGHVS and CDR2 as FNYEAQ. The CDR3 nucleotides read TGTGCCAGCAGCTTACTCAGCACAGATACGCAGTATTTT. It encodes CASSLLSTDTQYF.

The CDR3 DNA is TGTGCCAGCAGTCCCTTAGGGCGGGAACCTGAAGCTTTCTTT. It yields the protein CASSPLGREPEAFF. The chain couples TRBV28 to TRBJ1-1, with D unresolved. This CDR3 is 14 amino acids long. With 5 bases removed from V and 6 bases from J, the gap between germline ends came to 16 bases. The germline CDR1 and CDR2 sequences are MDHEN and SYDVKM.

The chain carries TRBV29-1 and TRBJ2-5, with D unclear. From germline, CDR1 is SQVTM and CDR2 ANQGSEA. This CDR3 has 13 residues. The V gene lost 4 bases and the J gene lost 5 bases, with 14 bases spanning the gap. CDR3 coding DNA: TGCAGCGTTGTCCTAGGGTTCGGTGAGACCCAGTACTTC. Protein sequence: CSVVLGFGETQYF.

The chain employs TRBV6-1 and TRBJ1-1; D gene uncertain. The germline V gene has CDR1 MNHNS and CDR2 SASEGT. The CDR3 has 16 amino acids. V dropped 1 base and J dropped 11 bases, with 23 bases sitting between them. The DNA of the CDR3 is TGTGCCAGCAGTGAAGTGGACCCCGGAGCAGCAGTTGGGGCTTTCTTT. Protein sequence: CASSEVDPGAAVGAFF.

J is TRBJ2-1 and V is TRBV5-1; 7 positions match TRBD1. The CDR3 consists of 15 residues. The V segment lost 0 bases and the J segment 6 bases; nucleotides outside the gene matches: 6. CDR1 is SGHRS and CDR2 is YFSETQ in the germline V gene. Here the CDR3 reads CASSLGQGVINEQFF. Here the CDR3 DNA reads TGCGCCAGCAGCTTGGGTCAGGGGGTTATCAATGAGCAGTTCTTC. The full variable domain, in which reference TRBV5-1 and TRBJ2-1 provide the parts outside the CDR3, is KAGVTQTPRYLIKTRGQQVTLSCSPISGHRSVSWYQQTPGQGLQFLFEYFSETQRNKGNFPGRFSGRQFSNSRSEMNVSTLELGDSALYLCASSLGQGVINEQFFGPGTRLTVL.